This T cell receptor (beta chain) came from a study of blood T cells in healthy people across ages. Study findings and constraints: TCR beta diversity, measured per million T cells, fell in a roughly linear way with age.

With regard to this clonotype: The antigen remains unidentified.

Combining a sample-barcoded 5' primer with a J-beta primer mix, a second PCR ran for about 7 to 12 cycles. Sequencing recovered at least 2.5 million CDR3-containing paired-end reads from each sample. TCRdb independently ran MiXCR on the 5' RACE reads; one entry per CDR3 protein. The repertoire has approximately 1,100,000 distinct CDR3 sequences, 40% to 45% of them found once; the top ten carry approximately 17%. CDR1 and CDR2 from the germline V gene are KGHDR and SFDVKD. Trimming pared 4 bases from V and 3 bases from J, leaving 18 bases between. The CDR3 sequence is 17 residues long. The chain is built from TRBV24-1 and TRBJ2-1, with D perhaps TRBD1 or TRBD2 (5 bases each). This sequence originates from a woman aged 60 to 75 in good health. Input material: blood. CDR3: CATSDRDARMGYNEQFF. The CDR3 nucleotides are TGTGCCACCAGTGACCGGGACGCCCGAATGGGCTACAATGAGCAGTTCTTC.